These 17 T cell receptor beta chains share one sample of origin, sequenced in a study of blood T cells in healthy people across ages. For the second PCR, which ran for about 7 to 12 cycles, a sample-barcoded 5' primer and a J-beta primer mix were used. TCRdb recomputed calls from the 5' RACE reads with MiXCR, one row per CDR3 protein. In the table there are over 600,000 distinct CDR3 sequences, 46% of which are singletons. Sequencing was performed on blood. The receptors here all came from a man at least 80 years old in good health.

This chain joins TRBV30 and TRBJ1-2, with D unclear. V lost 3 bases, J lost 1 base, and 3 bases lay in between. There are 11 residues in the CDR3. CDR1 and CDR2 from the germline V gene are GTSNPN and SVGIG (reference sequence). DNA of the CDR3: TGTGCCTGGAGCAATAACTATGGCTACACCTTC. Residues: CAWSNNYGYTF.

This clonotype has just a few counts. The chain combines TRBV6-1 with TRBJ1-1; the match to TRBD1 covers 8 bases. CDR1 and CDR2 from the germline V gene are MNHNS and SASEGT. V lost 2 bases to trimming and J lost 9 bases; unmatched junction nucleotides: 8. CDR3 length equals 14 residues. The CDR3 coding sequence is TGTGCCAGCAGTGAAAGGGACAGGAGTGATCAAGCTTTCTTT. Translating it yields CASSERDRSDQAFF.

V is TRBV12-3 or TRBV12-4 and J is TRBJ1-4, with D uncertain. CDR3 size: 13 residues. Trimming cost V 11 bases and J 0 bases, with 10 bases left between them. For the CDR3, the DNA is TGTGCCTGCTCGACTGCAACTAATGAAAAACTGTTTTTT. Translating gives CACSTATNEKLFF.

This clonotype has ten or more counts. The chain employs TRBV10-3 and TRBJ2-5; 14 nucleotides agree with TRBD2. Germline CDR1 is ENHRY and CDR2 is SYGVKD. J lost 5 bases, V lost 3 bases, and 5 bases had no gene match. The CDR3 spans 16 residues. CDR3 in amino acids: CAISDFGLAGGETQYF. CDR3 in DNA: TGTGCCATCAGTGATTTTGGACTAGCGGGAGGTGAGACCCAGTACTTC.

This clonotype has more than one count but fewer than ten. The rearrangement joins TRBV5-1 to TRBJ2-1, with 8 bases that match TRBD2. The CDR3 sequence is 15 residues long. CDR1 is SGHRS and CDR2 is YFSETQ in the germline V gene. The V and J ends lost 4 bases and 8 bases, in that order; junction bases with no gene match: 11. CDR3 protein: CASSPTSGGLYEQFF. CDR3 nucleotide sequence: TGCGCCAGCAGCCCTACTAGCGGCGGGTTGTATGAGCAGTTCTTC.

The table lists this clonotype with a few counts. The rearrangement uses TRBV10-3 and TRBJ2-5; 12 positions agree with TRBD2. The CDR3 has 17 residues. Germline CDR1 ENHRY, CDR2 SYGVKD. With 0 bases clipped from V and 5 bases from J, the junction kept 7 bases outside the gene matches. The CDR3 loop reads CAISESPSGRAGETQYF. The CDR3, as DNA: TGTGCCATCAGTGAGTCGCCTAGCGGGAGGGCCGGGGAGACCCAGTACTTC.

This clonotype was recorded at least ten times. The CDR3 loop reads CASSRQGGNQPQHF. The CDR3 DNA reads as TGTGCCAGCAGTCGGCAGGGGGGGAATCAGCCCCAGCATTTT. The V call is TRBV12-3 or TRBV12-4, the J call TRBJ1-5; 7 bases map to TRBD1. The CDR3 spans 14 residues. J was trimmed by 4 bases and V by 5 bases; bases with no gene match: 5.

The chain carries TRBV18 and TRBJ2-2, with 8 bases lining up with TRBD1. J was trimmed by 4 bases and V by 2 bases; bases with no gene match: 6. The CDR3 covers 16 residues. Germline V CDR1 and CDR2: KGHSH, LQKENI. CDR3 nucleotides: TGTGCCAGCTCACCATCCGGGACAGGAGTCACCGGGGAGCTGTTTTTT. Translated, it gives CASSPSGTGVTGELFF.

This clonotype appeared a few times. The CDR3 coding sequence is TGTGCCACCAGTGACAACGCGGGACAGGGTGGCTACACCTTC. Encoded protein: CATSDNAGQGGYTF. The chain employs TRBV24-1 and TRBJ1-2, with 9 bases matching TRBD1. CDR3 length: 14 amino acids. From germline, CDR1 is KGHDR and CDR2 SFDVKD. V dropped 4 bases and J dropped 7; count of bases not matched to a gene: 6.

This clonotype has a handful of counts. The rearrangement links TRBV15 to TRBJ2-1; 7 bases align to TRBD2. V shed 5 bases and J 6 bases; nucleotides not matched to a gene: 13. This CDR3 region has 16 residues. CDR1 is LNHNV, CDR2 YYDKDF, per germline (reference sequence). The CDR3 loop reads CATSVLPSGLPNEQFF. The CDR3 coding sequence is TGTGCCACCAGCGTTCTTCCTAGCGGACTGCCCAATGAGCAGTTCTTC.

This sequence joins TRBV18 and TRBJ2-1, with D possibly being TRBD1 or TRBD2 (5 bases each). Germline assignment: CDR1 KGHSH and CDR2 LQKENI. V was cut by 5 bases and J by 11 bases, with 19 bases left in between. The CDR3 length is 14 residues. The CDR3: CASSDSLIGTQQFF. In DNA form, the CDR3 reads TGTGCCAGCTCAGATAGCCTAATCGGGACCCAGCAGTTCTTC.

This clonotype has just a few counts. The V and J genes are TRBV5-1 and TRBJ1-1; 8 bases align to TRBD1. Looked up from germline, CDR1 is SGHRS and CDR2 is YFSETQ. CDR3 length equals 14 residues. J gave up 5 bases and V 1 base, and 4 bases lay outside the gene matches. The CDR3 sequence is CASSLLQGGTEAFF. In nucleotides, the CDR3 is TGCGCCAGCAGCTTGTTACAGGGGGGAACTGAAGCTTTCTTT.

This clonotype appeared many times. The CDR3 protein is CASSLVGQETQYF. CDR3 nucleotides: TGCGCCAGCAGCTTGGTTGGGCAAGAGACCCAGTACTTC. This rearrangement joins TRBV5-1 to TRBJ2-5; D is undetermined. The CDR3 totals 13 residues. V lost 0 bases, J lost 2 bases, and 5 bases lay in between. The germline V gene has CDR1 SGHRS and CDR2 YFSETQ.

This clonotype was observed many times. This chain connects TRBV28 to TRBJ2-6, with D uncertain. V shed 6 bases and J shed 2 bases, with 11 bases lying between them. Germline V lookup: CDR1 MDHEN, CDR2 SYDVKM. The CDR3 totals 15 residues. This CDR3 reads CASSLIDAGANVLTF. CDR3 DNA: TGTGCCAGCAGCCTTATCGACGCTGGGGCCAACGTCCTGACTTTC.

The chain recombines TRBV12-3 or TRBV12-4 with TRBJ2-5, with 9 bases aligning to TRBD2. The CDR3 has 16 residues. Trimming removed 6 bases from V and 11 bases from J; junction bases left unmatched: 19. The CDR3: CASRPSGAPNYNEQYF. CDR3 in DNA: TGTGCCAGCAGACCTAGCGGGGCCCCCAACTACAATGAGCAGTACTTC.

V usage is TRBV20-1 and J usage is TRBJ2-1, with 13 bases aligning to TRBD2. The CDR3 has 14 amino acids. Trimming cost V 5 bases and J 13 bases; bases outside gene matches: 11. Germline lookup yields CDR1 DFQATT and CDR2 SNEGSKA (reference sequence). In DNA, the CDR3 is TGCAGTGCTCGGACTAGCGGGAGCGGTTTGACCCAGTTCTTC. This encodes CSARTSGSGLTQFF.

V usage is TRBV5-1 and J usage is TRBJ2-1; 9 nucleotides align to TRBD2. The germline gives CDR1 SGHRS, CDR2 YFSETQ. There are 16 residues in the CDR3. V dropped 0 bases and J dropped 6; count of bases not matched to a gene: 7. CDR3 nucleotides: TGCGCCAGCAGCTTGGCTATAATAGCGGGAGCCAATGAGCAGTTCTTC. The encoded protein is CASSLAIIAGANEQFF.